Sequencing of this TCR beta chain was carried out in a study of OX40 agonist ivuxolimab in advanced cancers. Study-level background: At doses from 0.01 to 10 mg/kg, patients were given intravenous ivuxolimab every 2 weeks. Study-wide findings and caveats: With doses of 0.1-3.0 mg/kg, partial responders showed among the lowest clonal expansion. The average count of expanded clones was higher among CD8+ T cells than among CD4+.

This clone was observed once. Its target is unknown. This CDR3 is 17 amino acids long. Germline CDR1 is MDHEN and CDR2 is SYDVKM. With V trimmed by 3 bases and J by 3 bases, 8 bases remained unmatched. The table came from immunoSEQ multiplex PCR; TCRdb's copy has only in-frame clones and leaves some out. The sample lists 150,000 to 190,000 clones; approximately 94% were seen once. V and J are TRBV28 and TRBJ2-1; 10 nucleotides line up with TRBD2. Material: CD4+ or CD8+ T cells sorted from blood, obtained in a trial of the OX40 agonist ivuxolimab. This sequence originates from an adult with an advanced solid tumor such as melanoma, head and neck, liver or kidney cancer. CDR3 DNA: TGTGCCAGCAGTTTGACTAGCGGGCTAAGCTTCTACAATGAGCAGTTCTTC. As protein: CASSLTSGLSFYNEQFF.